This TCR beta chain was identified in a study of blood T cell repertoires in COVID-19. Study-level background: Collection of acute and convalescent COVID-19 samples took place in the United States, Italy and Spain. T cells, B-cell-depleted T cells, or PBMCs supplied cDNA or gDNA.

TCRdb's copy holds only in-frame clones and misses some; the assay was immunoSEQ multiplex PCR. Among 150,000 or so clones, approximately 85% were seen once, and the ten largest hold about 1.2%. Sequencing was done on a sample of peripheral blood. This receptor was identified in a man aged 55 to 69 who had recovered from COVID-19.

DNA of the CDR3: TGTGCCAGTAGTCTAGGGGGGGGAGTGAACACTGAAGCTTTCTTT. Its protein is CASSLGGGVNTEAFF. The chain uses TRBV19 and TRBJ1-1; possible D gene TRBD1, 6 bases. Trimming cost V 5 bases and J 0 bases, with 13 bases left between them. The CDR3 is 15 residues long. Germline V CDR1 and CDR2: LNHDA, SQIVND (reference sequence).